This entry concerns a single T cell receptor (beta chain). Its antigen is unknown. The sample comes from a study of cytomegalovirus exposure and HLA in healthy donors. General study findings and limits: It has been reported that TCR beta sequences accurately predicted the HLA-A and HLA-B alleles of most subjects. Several of the most significant clusters appeared, in a later analysis, to be linked to common viral pathogens. The later analysis indicated that the majority of CMV-associated TCR beta chains appeared HLA-restricted. Sequencing depth roughly uniform across donors was assumed in presence/absence analyses.

PCR amplification relied on 60 Vbeta primers (plus 13 Jbeta primers). Using immunoSEQ multiplex PCR, the repertoire was profiled, and TCRdb retains in-frame clones only, with some absent. This sample's table has about 55,000 clones. The length of the CDR3 is 13 residues. The germline V gene has CDR1 KGHSH and CDR2 LQKENI. J was trimmed by 6 bases and V by 1 base; bases with no gene match: 2. This chain connects TRBV18 to TRBJ1-2, with 7 bases identical to TRBD1. Sequenced: PBMCs. This receptor was taken from a woman aged 60 to 75 in good health and CMV-seropositive. The DNA for the CDR3 is TGTGCCAGCTCACCACGACAGGGAGATGGCTACACCTTC. Translated, it gives CASSPRQGDGYTF.